The text below deals with one T cell receptor delta chain. Its cognate antigen is unknown. A far larger clone differs by one base, so this is likely a read error. The data stem from a study of γδ T cells in repeated Plasmodium falciparum infection. Whole-study context: Age- and gender-matched Australian children served as comparison for malaria-exposed Malian children. General observations from the study: Compared with Australian children, Malian Vdelta2-negative repertoires seemed more clonal, less diverse, less shared. Waves of new clonotype selection appeared after repeated controlled infections in Vdelta2-negative, largely Vdelta1+, gammadelta T cells.

Gammadelta T cells were flow-sorted from PBMC into Vgamma9/Vdelta2+ and Vdelta2-negative populations for bulk analysis. TCRdb re-called the multiplex PCR reads via CATT. The repertoire has roughly 90,000 delta-chain clones, 1.4% of them found once; the top ten carry around 8.5%. Germline lookup yields CDR1 GEAIGNYY and CDR2 EKD. This CDR3 is 16 amino acids long. With the J gene uncalled, the V gene is TRDV2. This TCR was sampled from a pool of human donors (malaria-infected and uninfected, not separated). Sequenced input: gamma-delta T cells from blood. This CDR3 reads CACDSNPFFPTDKLIF. The DNA for the CDR3 is TGTGCCTGTGACTCAAATCCTTTCTTCCCCACCGATAAACTCATCTTC.